This T cell receptor beta chain is from a study of identical twins. Trimming removed 2 bases from V and 5 bases from J, with 9 bases in between. The length of the CDR3 is 13 residues. Germline V gives CDR1 PRHDT, CDR2 FYEKMQ (reference sequence). This clonotype occurred a few times. Using its own MiXCR run on the 5' RACE reads, TCRdb lists one record per CDR3 protein. The table shows hundreds of thousands of distinct CDR3 sequences, with over 20% occurring only once. The same sample was also studied in work on T cells expressing NK-cell markers.

The sample taken for sequencing was PBMCs. The chain is built from TRBV13 and TRBJ2-5; D not resolved. The sequence derives from a woman younger than 35 in good health. CDR3 loop: CASSLKTLETQYF. CDR3 bases: TGTGCCAGCAGCTTAAAGACCCTCGAGACCCAGTACTTC. Using reference TRBV13 and TRBJ2-5 for the parts outside the CDR3, the full variable domain is AAGVIQSPRHLIKEKRETATLKCYPIPRHDTVYWYQQGPGQDPQFLISFYEKMQSDKGSIPDRFSAQQFSDYHSELNMSSLELGDSALYFCASSLKTLETQYFGPGTRLLVL.